This T cell receptor beta chain was documented in a study of blood T cell repertoires in COVID-19. Study-level information: Nucleic acid was either cDNA or gDNA, and it came from T cells, B-cell-depleted T cells, or PBMCs.

In the original processing: Amplification of reference gene primers provided the estimated nucleated cell counts. Assay: immunoSEQ multiplex PCR; the TCRdb copy retains only in-frame clones and omits some. The V and J calls and clone size are taken from that table; D and trimming were inferred from the DNA. The sample contains about 61,000 clones, approximately 80% of which appear only once. This CDR3 has 15 residues. V dropped 6 bases and J dropped 3; count of bases not matched to a gene: 8. Looked up from germline, CDR1 is LNHDA and CDR2 is SQIVND (reference sequence). Sequenced sample: peripheral blood. This rearrangement joins TRBV19 to TRBJ1-2, with 9 bases matching TRBD1. This TCR was recovered from a woman between 65 and 79 years old with acute or convalescent COVID-19. Here the CDR3 reads CASRGQGAIDYGYTF. Here the CDR3 DNA reads TGTGCCAGTAGGGGACAGGGAGCGATAGACTATGGCTACACCTTC.